The 28 T cell receptor beta chains given below trace back to one sample, sequenced in a study of blood T cell repertoires in COVID-19. Sequencing was performed with immunoSEQ multiplex PCR; in TCRdb, only in-frame clones are kept and a portion is missing. The data hold around 300,000 clones, with roughly 86% observed a single time. The sequencing sample was made of PBMCs or T cells enriched from blood (not recorded which). These receptors came from a woman aged 18-29 years who had recovered from COVID-19.

This sequence joins TRBV18 and TRBJ2-1, with 12 bases that match TRBD2. CDR1 and CDR2 from the germline V gene are KGHSH and LQKENI. The CDR3 length is 18 residues. Trimming cost V 6 bases and J 2 bases; bases outside gene matches: 11. The CDR3 nucleotides read TGTGCCAGCTCCCTAAGGGGGCTAGCGGGAGGGCCCTACAATGAGCAGTTCTTC. This sequence encodes CASSLRGLAGGPYNEQFF.

The V gene is TRBV3-1 (or the pseudogene TRBV3-2), the J gene TRBJ1-2; possible D gene TRBD1, 6 bases. The CDR3 runs 17 residues. The V gene lost 1 base and the J gene lost 4 bases, with 19 bases spanning the gap. Germline assignment: CDR1 LGHDT and CDR2 YNNKEL (reference sequence). The CDR3 reads CASSQGWAGVHLYGYTF. The CDR3 nucleotides are TGTGCCAGCAGCCAAGGCTGGGCAGGGGTGCACCTCTATGGCTACACCTTC.

The V gene is TRBV16, the J gene TRBJ1-1, with D possibly TRBD1 on 6 matching bases. The CDR3 is 17 residues long. Germline V gives CDR1 KGHSY, CDR2 FQNENV. With 0 bases removed from V and 0 bases from J, the gap between germline ends came to 14 bases. The CDR3 loop is CASSQSPYGQMNTEAFF. In nucleotides, the CDR3 is TGTGCCAGCAGCCAATCACCCTATGGACAGATGAACACTGAAGCTTTCTTT.

The chain is built from TRBV7-2 and TRBJ2-3, with D possibly TRBD2 on 6 matching bases. The V end lost 5 bases, the J end lost 4 bases, and 16 bases lay between the germline ends. This CDR3 region has 15 residues. In germline, CDR1 is SGHTA, CDR2 FQGNSA. CDR3 sequence (DNA): TGTGCCAGCAGCCCCCTCCGGGAGCAGGCAGATACGCAGTATTTT. It yields the protein CASSPLREQADTQYF. Filled out from reference TRBV7-2 and TRBJ2-3, the complete variable domain reads GAGVSQSPSNKVTEKGKDVELRCDPISGHTALYWYRQSLGQGLEFLIYFQGNSAPDKSGLPSDRFSAERTGGSVSTLTIQRTQQEDSAVYLCASSPLREQADTQYFGPGTRLTVL.

The chain uses TRBV19 and TRBJ2-1; maybe TRBD1 (7 bases). Germline V lookup: CDR1 LNHDA, CDR2 SQIVND (reference sequence). Trimming pared 5 bases from V and 4 bases from J, leaving 18 bases between. The CDR3 is 16 residues long. DNA for the CDR3: TGTGCCAGTAGTCAGGGGGGCGGGGCCCGATACAATGAGCAGTTCTTC. Translated, it gives CASSQGGGARYNEQFF.

This clone was seen a few times. The rearrangement links TRBV9 to TRBJ1-2; TRBD1 might be the D (5 bases). From germline, CDR1 is SGDLS and CDR2 YYNGEE. The CDR3 runs 13 residues. The V gene lost 4 bases and the J gene lost 7 bases, with 14 bases spanning the gap. CDR3 in DNA: TGTGCCAGCAGCCCATATGTCAGGGCTGGCTACACCTTC. Protein: CASSPYVRAGYTF.

The V and J genes are TRBV7-9 and TRBJ2-7, with 11 bases aligning to TRBD2. The CDR3 length is 17 residues. Germline CDR1 and CDR2: SEHNR and FQNEAQ (reference sequence). The V segment lost 3 bases and the J segment 4 bases; nucleotides outside the gene matches: 11. CDR3 loop: CASSLPPSGRSRYEQYF. The CDR3 DNA reads TGTGCCAGCAGCTTGCCACCTAGCGGGAGGTCCCGATACGAGCAGTACTTC.

J is TRBJ1-6 and V is TRBV10-3; D unclear. The CDR3 sequence is 15 residues long. Trimming stripped 0 bases from V and 3 bases from J, with 6 bases between. Looked up from germline, CDR1 is ENHRY and CDR2 is SYGVKD. Here the CDR3 reads CAISESRLYNSPLHF. The DNA of the CDR3 is TGTGCCATCAGTGAGTCCCGTCTCTATAATTCACCCCTCCACTTT.

This chain connects TRBV23-1 to TRBJ2-3; 8 nucleotides line up with TRBD1. TRBV23-1 falls under the ORF class, with uncertain function. The CDR3 loop spans 19 amino acids. V lost 0 bases to trimming and J lost 3 bases; unmatched junction nucleotides: 14. The CDR3 DNA is TGCGCCAGCAGTCAATCGAAAACAGGGGGTGGGATCAGGACAGATACGCAGTATTTT. Amino acids: CASSQSKTGGGIRTDTQYF.

A single count supports this clone. V is TRBV7-3 and J is TRBJ2-3, with 15 bases matching TRBD2. The V gene's germline CDR1 is SGHTA and CDR2 FQGTGA. This CDR3 is 15 amino acids long. The J segment lost 6 bases and the V segment lost 6 bases, leaving 4 bases of the junction unmatched. The CDR3: CASSGLAGGRDTQYF. The CDR3 bases are TGTGCCAGCAGTGGACTAGCGGGAGGGAGGGATACGCAGTATTTT.

The V call is TRBV5-1, the J call TRBJ2-3; D is possibly TRBD2 (5 bases). Trimming shortened V by 3 bases and J by 12 bases, and 20 bases separated the two germline ends. The CDR3 runs to 14 residues. The germline CDR1 and CDR2 sequences are SGHRS and YFSETQ. In DNA, the CDR3 is TGCGCCAGCAGCTCAAGGACTGAGAAGTCTTACCAGTATTTT. It codes for CASSSRTEKSYQYF.

The rearrangement links TRBV30 to TRBJ1-1; D ambiguous. Germline V lookup: CDR1 GTSNPN, CDR2 SVGIG (reference sequence). CDR3 length: 12 residues. V lost 3 bases and J lost 5, with 10 bases in between. In DNA form, the CDR3 reads TGTGCCTGGAGCCCTATGTGGACTGAAGCTTTCTTT. Protein sequence: CAWSPMWTEAFF.

This clone was detected only a few times. The chain combines TRBV6-2 or TRBV6-3 with TRBJ2-1; TRBD2 matches at 7 bases. CDR1 and CDR2 from the germline V gene are MNHEY and SVGEGT. Losses at the gene ends were 1 base for V and 7 bases for J; bases not matched to a gene: 4. This CDR3 has 14 amino acids. CDR3 residues: CASSYYSGLNEQFF. The CDR3 DNA is TGTGCCAGCAGTTACTATAGCGGGTTGAATGAGCAGTTCTTC.

The CDR3, as DNA: TGTGCCAGCAGCTTAAGAGGGACAGGGAGGGTCCACGAGCAGTACTTC. Its protein product is CASSLRGTGRVHEQYF. The chain is built from TRBV13 and TRBJ2-7, with TRBD1 matching over 9 bases. CDR1 is PRHDT, CDR2 FYEKMQ, per germline (reference sequence). The trim removed 2 bases at V and 5 bases at J, leaving 10 bases unmatched. There are 16 residues in the CDR3. Together with reference TRBV13 and TRBJ2-7, the CDR3 gives the full variable domain: AAGVIQSPRHLIKEKRETATLKCYPIPRHDTVYWYQQGPGQDPQFLISFYEKMQSDKGSIPDRFSAQQFSDYHSELNMSSLELGDSALYFCASSLRGTGRVHEQYFGPGTRLTVT.

The CDR3 is CASSRVGQGGAGANVLTF. CDR3 nucleotide sequence: TGCGCCAGCAGCCGAGTAGGACAGGGAGGGGCTGGGGCCAACGTCCTGACTTTC. The chain has TRBV4-1 and TRBJ2-6; the D gene is possibly TRBD1 (8 bases). Germline V gene lookup returns CDR1 MGHRA and CDR2 YSYEKL. The CDR3 has 18 amino acids. V was clipped by 4 bases and J by 2 bases, with 18 bases between them.

V and J are TRBV5-8 and TRBJ2-1; 8 positions agree with TRBD2. After removal of 4 bases from V and 3 bases from J, the junction contained 6 bases not matched to a gene. The CDR3 extends over 15 amino acids. Germline CDR1 and CDR2: SGHTS and YDEGEE. The CDR3 reads CASSPGGSVYNEQFF. As DNA, the CDR3 is TGTGCCAGCAGCCCGGGGGGGAGCGTCTACAATGAGCAGTTCTTC.

The V and J genes are TRBV7-3 and TRBJ2-2; the D gene is possibly TRBD1 (5 bases). V was shortened by 4 bases and J by 1 base, with 7 bases between the two germline ends. The CDR3 has 14 amino acids. Germline V gene lookup returns CDR1 SGHTA and CDR2 FQGTGA. The CDR3 DNA reads as TGTGCCAGCAGCTGGGGCAAGAACACCGGGGAGCTGTTTTTT. It is translated as CASSWGKNTGELFF.

This chain connects TRBV3-1 (or the pseudogene TRBV3-2) to TRBJ2-3; 10 nucleotides line up with TRBD2. There are 17 residues in the CDR3. CDR1 LGHDT and CDR2 YNNKEL come from the germline V gene (reference sequence). V shed 1 base, J shed 5 bases, and the junction held 9 bases outside the gene matches. In nucleotides, the CDR3 is TGTGCCAGCAGCCAAGTTGGGAGCGGGGGGGCTCTAGATACGCAGTATTTT. It specifies CASSQVGSGGALDTQYF.

The J gene is TRBJ1-1, the V gene TRBV10-3, with a tentative D call TRBD1 (6 bases). This CDR3 spans 17 amino acids. Between the trimmed V and J ends, which lost 0 bases and 3 bases, there was a span of 17 bases. Germline V CDR1 and CDR2: ENHRY, SYGVKD. This chain's CDR3 is CAISESRFIQGDTEAFF. The CDR3 DNA sequence: TGTGCCATCAGTGAGTCCAGATTTATACAGGGCGACACTGAAGCTTTCTTT.

The chain joins TRBV7-9 to TRBJ2-1; 13 positions agree with TRBD2. The length of the CDR3 is 18 residues. Trimming cost V 5 bases and J 0 bases; bases outside gene matches: 7. The germline V gene has CDR1 SEHNR and CDR2 FQNEAQ (reference sequence). This CDR3 reads CASSRTSGGSSSYNEQFF. The CDR3 DNA reads as TGTGCCAGCAGCCGGACTAGCGGGGGCTCCAGCTCCTACAATGAGCAGTTCTTC.

The chain carries TRBV15 and TRBJ2-1, with 7 nucleotides matching TRBD1. The CDR3 length is 19 residues. The ends lost 6 bases at V and 4 bases at J; junction bases unmatched: 21. The germline V gene encodes CDR1 LNHNV and CDR2 YYDKDF (reference sequence). The CDR3 loop reads CATRPPIGSSGTAYNEQFF. In DNA form, the CDR3 reads TGTGCCACCAGGCCCCCGATCGGGTCTTCCGGGACAGCATACAATGAGCAGTTCTTC.

This chain connects TRBV15 to TRBJ2-7, with D possibly being TRBD1 (6 bases). V gave up 1 base and J gave up 5 bases, with 9 bases separating them. Germline loops: CDR1 LNHNV, CDR2 YYDKDF (reference sequence). This CDR3 is 13 amino acids long. In nucleotides, the CDR3 is TGTGCCACCAGCAGAGGCGGACAGAACGAGCAGTACTTC. It encodes CATSRGGQNEQYF.

The rearrangement links TRBV9 to TRBJ2-6, with 7 bases aligning to TRBD2. CDR1 is SGDLS and CDR2 is YYNGEE in the germline V gene. Trimming at V came to 3 bases and at J to 3 bases, leaving 3 bases not matched to a gene. This CDR3 is built from 15 residues. CDR3 protein: CASSAPGGGANVLTF. CDR3 nucleotide sequence: TGTGCCAGCAGCGCCCCGGGAGGTGGGGCCAACGTCCTGACTTTC.

CDR3 amino acids: CASGRQGSDTQYF. DNA for the CDR3: TGTGCTAGTGGTCGACAGGGTTCGGATACGCAGTATTTT. The chain uses TRBV12-5 and TRBJ2-3; TRBD1 matches at 7 bases. CDR1 and CDR2 from the germline V gene are LGHNT and FRNRAP. With 5 bases clipped from V and 6 bases from J, the junction kept 5 bases outside the gene matches. The CDR3 is made up of 13 amino acids.

The chain links TRBV7-6 to TRBJ2-7; 9 nucleotides agree with TRBD1. V trimming: 4 bases; J trimming: 2 bases; junction bases outside the gene matches: 6. Germline V gene lookup returns CDR1 SGHVS and CDR2 FNYEAQ. The CDR3 sequence is 15 residues long. CDR3 loop: CASSWTGTGTYEQYF. CDR3 bases: TGTGCCAGCAGCTGGACCGGGACAGGGACCTACGAGCAGTACTTC.

The J gene is TRBJ1-1, the V gene TRBV11-2; TRBD1 matches 7 bases. The V segment lost 1 base and the J segment 7 bases; nucleotides outside the gene matches: 6. Germline V CDR1 and CDR2: SGHAT, FQNNGV. The CDR3 totals 14 residues. DNA for the CDR3: TGTGCCAGCAGCTTAGGTGACAGGACAGGTGAAGCTTTCTTT. Encoded protein: CASSLGDRTGEAFF.

The V call is TRBV27, the J call TRBJ1-6, with a possible D match to TRBD1 (5 bases). This CDR3 has 14 residues. Trimming stripped 2 bases from V and 7 bases from J, with 9 bases between. Germline V gene sequence: CDR1 MNHEY, CDR2 SMNVEV (reference sequence). The CDR3 sequence is CASSLGTENSPLHF. The DNA for the CDR3 is TGTGCCAGCAGTTTAGGGACTGAGAATTCACCCCTCCACTTT.

The chain uses TRBV4-1 and TRBJ2-5, with 12 bases identical to TRBD1. V trimming: 3 bases; J trimming: 4 bases; junction bases outside the gene matches: 6. Germline V lookup: CDR1 MGHRA, CDR2 YSYEKL. The CDR3 has 16 amino acids. The CDR3 nucleotides read TGCGCCAGCAGCCATCGGGACAGGGGGCGAATAGAGACCCAGTACTTC. Translating gives CASSHRDRGRIETQYF.